This T cell receptor (beta chain) is drawn from a study of blood T cell repertoires in COVID-19. No more than 2 weeks before study entry, exposed participants had met a case of COVID-19. This clone was counted once. Sequencing used immunoSEQ multiplex PCR; TCRdb keeps in-frame clones, though not all of them. This table has around 340,000 clones, roughly 90% appearing once. V lost 3 bases and J 2 bases, leaving 20 bases between the germline ends. Germline loops: CDR1 SGDLS, CDR2 YYNGEE. The CDR3 length is 18 residues. Sample: PBMCs or T cells enriched from blood (not recorded which). The receptor was derived from a young woman who had been exposed to COVID-19. The chain recombines TRBV9 with TRBJ2-2, with D possibly matching TRBD2 (7 bases). CDR3 DNA: TGTGCCAGCAGCGCACAGGGTCCGGGAGGACTTAACACCGGGGAGCTGTTTTTT. Its translation is CASSAQGPGGLNTGELFF.